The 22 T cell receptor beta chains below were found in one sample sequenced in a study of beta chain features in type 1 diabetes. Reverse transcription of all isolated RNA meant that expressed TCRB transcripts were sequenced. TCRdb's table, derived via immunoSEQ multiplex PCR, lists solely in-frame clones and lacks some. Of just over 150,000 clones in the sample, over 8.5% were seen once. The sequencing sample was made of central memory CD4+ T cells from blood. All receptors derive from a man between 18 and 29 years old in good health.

The CDR3 is CASSSVGRREKLFF. DNA of the CDR3: TGTGCCAGCAGTTCGGTGGGGCGACGAGAAAAACTGTTTTTT. The chain joins TRBV27 to TRBJ1-4; D possibly corresponds to TRBD1 (5 bases). CDR1 is MNHEY, CDR2 SMNVEV, per germline (reference sequence). With 4 bases removed from V and 8 bases from J, the gap between germline ends came to 14 bases. The CDR3 is 14 residues long. The entire variable domain, with the rest obtained from reference TRBV27 and TRBJ1-4, is as follows: EAQVTQNPRYLITVTGKKLTVTCSQNMNHEYMSWYRQDPGLGLRQIYYSMNVEVTDKGDVPEGYKVSRKEKRNFPLILESPSPNQTSLYFCASSSVGRREKLFFGSGTQLSVL.

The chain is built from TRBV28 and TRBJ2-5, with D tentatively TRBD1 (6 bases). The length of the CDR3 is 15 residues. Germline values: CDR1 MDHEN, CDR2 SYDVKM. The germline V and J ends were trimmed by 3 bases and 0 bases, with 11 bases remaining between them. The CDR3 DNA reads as TGTGCCAGCAGTTTCCTTGGGACAAACCAAGAGACCCAGTACTTC. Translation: CASSFLGTNQETQYF.

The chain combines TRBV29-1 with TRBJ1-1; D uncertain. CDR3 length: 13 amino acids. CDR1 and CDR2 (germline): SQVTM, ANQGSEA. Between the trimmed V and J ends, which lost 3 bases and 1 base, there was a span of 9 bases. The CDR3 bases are TGCAGCGTTGATAGGTCCAGGAACACTGAAGCTTTCTTT. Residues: CSVDRSRNTEAFF.

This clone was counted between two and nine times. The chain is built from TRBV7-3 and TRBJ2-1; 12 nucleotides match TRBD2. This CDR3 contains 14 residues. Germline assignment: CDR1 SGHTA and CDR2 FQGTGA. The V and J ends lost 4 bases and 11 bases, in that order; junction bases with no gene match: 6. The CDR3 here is CASSSGLAGSKQFF. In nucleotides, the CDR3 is TGTGCCAGCAGCTCAGGACTAGCGGGGAGTAAGCAGTTCTTC.

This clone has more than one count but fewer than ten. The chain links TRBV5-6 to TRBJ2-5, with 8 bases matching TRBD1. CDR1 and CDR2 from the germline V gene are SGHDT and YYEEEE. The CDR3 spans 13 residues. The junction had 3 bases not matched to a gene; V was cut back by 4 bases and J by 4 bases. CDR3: CASSPGQGETQYF. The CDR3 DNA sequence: TGTGCCAGCAGCCCCGGACAGGGAGAGACCCAGTACTTC. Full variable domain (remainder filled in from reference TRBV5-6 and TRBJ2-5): DAGVTQSPTHLIKTRGQQVTLRCSPKSGHDTVSWYQQALGQGPQFIFQYYEEEERQRGNFPDRFSGHQFPNYSSELNVNALLLGDSALYLCASSPGQGETQYFGPGTRLLVL.

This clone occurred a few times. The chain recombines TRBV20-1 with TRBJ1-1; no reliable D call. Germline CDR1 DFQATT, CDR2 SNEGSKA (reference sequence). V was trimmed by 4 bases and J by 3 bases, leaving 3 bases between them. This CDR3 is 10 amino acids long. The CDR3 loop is CSAKHTEAFF. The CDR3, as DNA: TGCAGTGCTAAACACACTGAAGCTTTCTTT.

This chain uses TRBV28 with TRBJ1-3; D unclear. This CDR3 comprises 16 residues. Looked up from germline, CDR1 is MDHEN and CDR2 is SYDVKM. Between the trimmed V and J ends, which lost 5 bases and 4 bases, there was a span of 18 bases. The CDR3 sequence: CASSPTSRGFGNTIYF. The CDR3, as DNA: TGTGCCAGCAGTCCCACGTCTCGGGGTTTCGGAAACACCATATATTTT.

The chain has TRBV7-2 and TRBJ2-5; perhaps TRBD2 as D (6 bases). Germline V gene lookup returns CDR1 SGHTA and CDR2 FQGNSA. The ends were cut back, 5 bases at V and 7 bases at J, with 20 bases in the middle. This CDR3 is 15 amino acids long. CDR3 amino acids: CASSAGPESHRTQYF. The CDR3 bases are TGTGCCAGCAGCGCGGGACCGGAGAGCCACCGGACCCAGTACTTC.

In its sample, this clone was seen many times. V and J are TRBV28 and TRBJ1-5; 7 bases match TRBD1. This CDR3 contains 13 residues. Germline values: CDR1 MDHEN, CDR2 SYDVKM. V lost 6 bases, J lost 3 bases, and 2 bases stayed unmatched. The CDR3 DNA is TGTGCCAGCAGGGGACAGTACAATCAGCCCCAGCATTTT. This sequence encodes CASRGQYNQPQHF.

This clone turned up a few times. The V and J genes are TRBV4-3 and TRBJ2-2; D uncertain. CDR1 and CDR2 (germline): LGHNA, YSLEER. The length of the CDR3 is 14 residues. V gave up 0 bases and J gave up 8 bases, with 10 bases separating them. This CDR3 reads CASSQDKFTGELFF. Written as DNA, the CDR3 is TGCGCCAGCAGCCAAGATAAATTTACAGGGGAGCTGTTTTTT.

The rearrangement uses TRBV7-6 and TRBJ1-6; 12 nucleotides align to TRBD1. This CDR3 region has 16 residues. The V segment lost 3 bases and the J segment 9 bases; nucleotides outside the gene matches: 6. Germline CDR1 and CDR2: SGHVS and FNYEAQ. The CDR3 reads CASSFGTGGISSPLHF. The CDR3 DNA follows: TGTGCCAGCAGCTTCGGGACAGGGGGCATCAGTTCACCCCTCCACTTT.

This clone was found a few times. CDR3 sequence: CASSVVADHTDTQYF. CDR3 bases: TGTGCCAGCAGCGTAGTGGCAGACCACACAGATACGCAGTATTTT. V gene TRBV9 combines with J gene TRBJ2-3, with no clear D. This CDR3 contains 15 residues. Germline CDR1 SGDLS, CDR2 YYNGEE. Trimming took off 0 bases at V and 2 bases at J, with 10 bases between the two ends.

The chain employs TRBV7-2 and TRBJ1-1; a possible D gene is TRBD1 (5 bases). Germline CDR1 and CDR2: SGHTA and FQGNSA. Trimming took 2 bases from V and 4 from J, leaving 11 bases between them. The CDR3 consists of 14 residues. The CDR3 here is CASSLLAGRTEAFF. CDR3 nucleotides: TGTGCCAGCAGCTTACTTGCAGGGCGCACTGAAGCTTTCTTT.

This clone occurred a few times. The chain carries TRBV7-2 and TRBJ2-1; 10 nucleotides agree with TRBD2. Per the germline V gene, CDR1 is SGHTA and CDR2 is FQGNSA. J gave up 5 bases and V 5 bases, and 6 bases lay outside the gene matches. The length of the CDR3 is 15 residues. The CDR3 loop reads CASSTRTSGNNEQFF. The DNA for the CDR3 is TGTGCCAGCAGCACGCGGACTAGCGGTAACAATGAGCAGTTCTTC.

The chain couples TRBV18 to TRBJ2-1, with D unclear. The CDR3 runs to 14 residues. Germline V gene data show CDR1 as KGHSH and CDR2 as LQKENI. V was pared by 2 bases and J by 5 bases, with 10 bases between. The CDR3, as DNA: TGTGCCAGCTCACCATTTACAGAGCACAATGAGCAGTTCTTC. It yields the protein CASSPFTEHNEQFF.

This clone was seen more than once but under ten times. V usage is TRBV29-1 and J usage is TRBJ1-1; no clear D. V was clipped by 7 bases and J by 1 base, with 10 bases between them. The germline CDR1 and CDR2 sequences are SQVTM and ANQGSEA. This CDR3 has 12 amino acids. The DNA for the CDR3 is TGCAGCGCCGGGCCTCAGAACACTGAAGCTTTCTTT. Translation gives CSAGPQNTEAFF. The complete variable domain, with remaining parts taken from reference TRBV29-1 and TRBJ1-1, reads SAVISQKPSRDICQRGTSLTIQCQVDSQVTMMFWYRQQPGQSLTLIATANQGSEATYESGFVIDKFPISRPNLTFSTLTVSNMSPEDSSIYLCSAGPQNTEAFFGQGTRLTVV.

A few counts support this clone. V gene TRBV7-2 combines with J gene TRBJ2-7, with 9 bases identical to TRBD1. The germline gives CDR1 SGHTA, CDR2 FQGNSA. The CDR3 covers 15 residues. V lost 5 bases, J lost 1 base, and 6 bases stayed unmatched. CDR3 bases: TGTGCCAGCAGCAACGGACAGGGGAGGTCCTACGAGCAGTACTTC. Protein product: CASSNGQGRSYEQYF.

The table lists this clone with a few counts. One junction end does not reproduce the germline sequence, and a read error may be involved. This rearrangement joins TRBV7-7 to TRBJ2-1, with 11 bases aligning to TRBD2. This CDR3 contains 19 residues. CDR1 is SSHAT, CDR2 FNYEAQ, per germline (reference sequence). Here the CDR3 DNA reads TGTGCTAGCAGCTTATTCCCTAGCGGGGGGAGTAGCTCCTACAATGAGCAGTTCTTC. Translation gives CASSLFPSGGSSSYNEQFF.

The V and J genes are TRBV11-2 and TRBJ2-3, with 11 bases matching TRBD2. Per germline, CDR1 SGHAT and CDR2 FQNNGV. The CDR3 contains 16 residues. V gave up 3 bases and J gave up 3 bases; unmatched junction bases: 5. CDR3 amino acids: CASSFSGGAVTDTQYF. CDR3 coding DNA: TGTGCCAGCAGCTTTAGCGGGGGGGCAGTGACAGATACGCAGTATTTT.

The CDR3 reads CASSQESGRGAYNEQFF. For the CDR3, the DNA is TGCGCCAGCAGCCAAGAATCTGGGCGGGGAGCCTACAATGAGCAGTTCTTC. The rearrangement links TRBV4-3 to TRBJ2-1, with D possibly TRBD2 on 6 matching bases. This CDR3 has 17 amino acids. Trimming shortened V by 0 bases and J by 2 bases, and 14 bases separated the two germline ends. CDR1 and CDR2 from the germline V gene are LGHNA and YSLEER.

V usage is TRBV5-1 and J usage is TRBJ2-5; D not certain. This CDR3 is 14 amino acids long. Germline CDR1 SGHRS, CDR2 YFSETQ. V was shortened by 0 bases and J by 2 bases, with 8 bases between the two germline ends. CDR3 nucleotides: TGCGCCAGCAGCTTGGGGCAGAGACAAGAGACCCAGTACTTC. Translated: CASSLGQRQETQYF.

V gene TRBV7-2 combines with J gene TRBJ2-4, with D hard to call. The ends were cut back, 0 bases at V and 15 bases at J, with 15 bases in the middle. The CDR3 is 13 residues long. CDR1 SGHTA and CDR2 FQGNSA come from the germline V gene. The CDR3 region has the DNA TGTGCCAGCAGCTTAGCCCCGTTAGACCCACCGTACTTC. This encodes CASSLAPLDPPYF.